This T cell receptor beta chain emerged from a study of identical twins. In this sample, this clonotype turned up a few times. Germline trimming cut 2 bases from V and 6 bases from J; bases unmatched to any gene: 9. Germline V lookup: CDR1 SGHAT, CDR2 FQNNGV. The CDR3 contains 16 residues. TCRdb re-derived calls from the 5' RACE reads in MiXCR, one entry per CDR3 protein. The repertoire holds about 220,000 distinct CDR3 sequences, with around 10% as singletons. The chain has TRBV11-2 and TRBJ2-2; TRBD2 agrees at 7 bases. This sequence originates from a young woman in good health. Sequences were obtained from memory (CD45RO+) T cells sorted from blood. This CDR3 is CASSLLLAGAAGELFF. The CDR3 DNA follows: TGTGCCAGCAGCTTACTCCTGGCGGGAGCAGCCGGGGAGCTGTTTTTT.